What follows are 9 T cell receptor beta chains derived from one specimen sequenced in a study of long-term antiretroviral therapy in people with HIV. The assay used was immunoSEQ (version v3.0), run at survey level. TCRdb keeps only in-frame clones here, not all; method: immunoSEQ multiplex PCR. The sample consists of 6,500 to 9,000 clones, under 85% of them appearing once. Source: unsorted PBMCs, taken 1.1 years after starting antiretroviral therapy. These receptors were taken from a man aged 40-55 years with HIV.

The chain's CDR3 is CASSLYQGGGTEAFF. The CDR3 nucleotides read TGCGCCAGCAGCTTGTATCAGGGGGGGGGCACTGAAGCTTTCTTT. This sequence joins TRBV5-1 and TRBJ1-1; 7 bases match TRBD1. V was clipped by 1 base and J by 4 bases; unmatched bases: 7. This CDR3 spans 15 amino acids. From germline, CDR1 is SGHRS and CDR2 YFSETQ.

This rearrangement joins TRBV5-1 to TRBJ2-2, with D possibly being TRBD2 (5 bases). This CDR3 region has 15 residues. Germline V CDR1 and CDR2: SGHRS, YFSETQ. V was pared by 0 bases and J by 6 bases, with 12 bases between. CDR3 sequence reads: CASSLATFGAGELFF. The CDR3, as DNA: TGCGCCAGCAGCTTGGCGACCTTCGGGGCCGGGGAGCTGTTTTTT.

This rearrangement joins TRBV29-1 to TRBJ1-4, with a weak D call TRBD1 (5 bases). The ends were cut back, 7 bases at V and 8 bases at J, with 14 bases in the middle. The CDR3 extends over 12 amino acids. Per the germline V gene, CDR1 is SQVTM and CDR2 is ANQGSEA. In DNA, the CDR3 is TGCAGCGCGGGGACGGAGGAGGAAAAACTGTTTTTT. Its translation is CSAGTEEEKLFF.

This clone has just one count. The chain couples TRBV19 to TRBJ1-2; D is perhaps TRBD1 (6 bases). Germline CDR1 and CDR2: LNHDA and SQIVND (reference sequence). V lost 9 bases to trimming and J lost 0 bases, with 20 bases between them. There are 16 residues in the CDR3. Written as DNA, the CDR3 is TGTGCCAGCCGCCCGGACAGTACCACACCTAACTATGGCTACACCTTC. Encoded protein: CASRPDSTTPNYGYTF.

CDR3 nucleotides: TGTGCCAGCACCAGAGGACCAGATACGCAGTATTTT. It yields the protein CASTRGPDTQYF. V is TRBV5-6 and J is TRBJ2-3; no firm D call. The CDR3 totals 12 residues. Deletions cut 6 bases from V and 4 bases from J, with 9 bases between. Germline V gene lookup returns CDR1 SGHDT and CDR2 YYEEEE.

The chain combines TRBV18 with TRBJ2-7; D may be TRBD1 (6 bases). The ends were cut back, 2 bases at V and 0 bases at J, with 8 bases in the middle. Germline-derived CDR1 and CDR2 are KGHSH and LQKENI. The CDR3 runs 14 residues. The CDR3 bases are TGTGCCAGCTCACCAAACAGGGACTCCTACGAGCAGTACTTC. It translates to CASSPNRDSYEQYF.

The chain combines TRBV7-9 with TRBJ2-7, with a tentative D call TRBD1 (6 bases). CDR3 length: 16 residues. V was trimmed by 5 bases and J by 0 bases, leaving 17 bases between them. CDR1 and CDR2 (germline): SEHNR, FQNEAQ (reference sequence). The CDR3 DNA follows: TGTGCCAGCAGCCGAATTACAGGGAAGAGCTCCTACGAGCAGTACTTC. Translated, it gives CASSRITGKSSYEQYF.

V usage is TRBV6-6 and J usage is TRBJ1-4; 8 bases map to TRBD1. CDR3 length: 13 amino acids. Germline V gene lookup returns CDR1 MNHNY and CDR2 SVGAGI (reference sequence). V trimming: 6 bases; J trimming: 8 bases; junction bases outside the gene matches: 5. The CDR3 loop reads CASRWTGLEKLFF. Written as DNA, the CDR3 is TGTGCCAGCAGATGGACAGGGTTAGAAAAACTGTTTTTT.

The chain employs TRBV27 and TRBJ1-2, with TRBD1 matching 12 bases. The CDR3 spans 16 residues. J lost 6 bases, V lost 5 bases, and 10 bases had no gene match. CDR1 is MNHEY and CDR2 is SMNVEV in the germline V gene (reference sequence). The CDR3 sequence is CASSPSRDRGLNGYTF. In DNA, the CDR3 is TGTGCCAGCAGTCCTTCCCGGGACAGGGGGCTAAATGGCTACACCTTC.